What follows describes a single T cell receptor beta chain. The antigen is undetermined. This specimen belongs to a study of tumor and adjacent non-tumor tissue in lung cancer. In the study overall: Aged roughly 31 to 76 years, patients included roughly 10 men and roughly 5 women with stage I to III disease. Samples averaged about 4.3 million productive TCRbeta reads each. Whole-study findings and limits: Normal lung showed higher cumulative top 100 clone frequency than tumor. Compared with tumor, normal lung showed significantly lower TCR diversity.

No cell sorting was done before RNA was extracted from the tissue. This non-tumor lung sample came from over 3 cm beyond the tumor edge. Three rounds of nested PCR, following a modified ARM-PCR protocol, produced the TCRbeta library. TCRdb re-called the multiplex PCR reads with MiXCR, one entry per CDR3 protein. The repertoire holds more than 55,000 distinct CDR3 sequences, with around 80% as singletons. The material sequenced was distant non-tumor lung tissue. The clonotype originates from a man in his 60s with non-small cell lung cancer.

CDR3 protein: CASSEEREHEQYF. The CDR3 nucleotides are TGTGCCAGCAGTGAAGAGCGGGAGCACGAGCAGTACTTC. V is TRBV2 and J is TRBJ2-7; 8 nucleotides agree with TRBD2. The length of the CDR3 is 13 residues. Per germline, CDR1 SNHLY and CDR2 FYNNEI. The ends lost 1 base at V and 5 bases at J; junction bases unmatched: 1.